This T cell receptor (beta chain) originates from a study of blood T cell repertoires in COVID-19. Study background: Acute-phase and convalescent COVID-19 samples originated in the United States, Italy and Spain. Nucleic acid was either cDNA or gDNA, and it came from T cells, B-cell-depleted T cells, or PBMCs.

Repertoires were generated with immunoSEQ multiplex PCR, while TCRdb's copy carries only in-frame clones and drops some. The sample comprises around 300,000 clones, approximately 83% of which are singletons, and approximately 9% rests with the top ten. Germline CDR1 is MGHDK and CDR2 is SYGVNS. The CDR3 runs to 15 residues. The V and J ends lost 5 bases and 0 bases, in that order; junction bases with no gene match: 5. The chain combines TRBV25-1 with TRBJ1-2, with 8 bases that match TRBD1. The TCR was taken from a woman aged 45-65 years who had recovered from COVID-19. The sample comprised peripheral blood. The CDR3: CASSRDRTSNYGYTF. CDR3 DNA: TGTGCCAGCAGTCGGGACAGGACGTCTAACTATGGCTACACCTTC.